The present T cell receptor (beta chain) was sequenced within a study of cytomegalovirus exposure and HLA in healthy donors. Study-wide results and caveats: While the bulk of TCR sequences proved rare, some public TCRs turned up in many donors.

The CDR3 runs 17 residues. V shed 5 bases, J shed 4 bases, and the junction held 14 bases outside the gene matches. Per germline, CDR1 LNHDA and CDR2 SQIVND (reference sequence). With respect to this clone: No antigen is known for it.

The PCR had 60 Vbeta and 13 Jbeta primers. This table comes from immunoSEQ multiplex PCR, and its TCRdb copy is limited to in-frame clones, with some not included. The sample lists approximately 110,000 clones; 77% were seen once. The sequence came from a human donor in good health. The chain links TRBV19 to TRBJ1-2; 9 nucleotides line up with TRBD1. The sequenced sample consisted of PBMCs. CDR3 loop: CASSSSSPGQGVYGYTF. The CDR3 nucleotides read TGTGCCAGTAGTTCCAGTTCCCCGGGACAGGGCGTCTATGGCTACACCTTC.